This TCR beta chain is from a study of beta chain features in type 1 diabetes. Study background: The study examined about 100 million sorted cells across all samples. Study-level points and caveats: In these data, an HLA type influence on TCRB rearrangement remained unresolved. For Type 1 diabetes patients, all four CD4+ subsets carried TCRB CDR3s that were moderately but significantly shorter.

This clone has more than one count but fewer than ten. Antigen unknown. Each of the CD4+ naive, central memory, regulatory and stem cell-like memory populations was sorted via CD45RO/CCR7/CD25/CD127/CD95/CD27. Expressed TCRB transcripts were sequenced after all isolated RNA was converted to cDNA. Data came from immunoSEQ multiplex PCR; TCRdb stores just in-frame clones and leaves some out. The table lists a few hundred thousand clones, approximately 16% of them singletons. V lost 2 bases and J lost 7, with 11 bases in between. The CDR3 is 14 residues long. Germline V gene lookup returns CDR1 MDHEN and CDR2 SYDVKM.

Specimen: naive CD4+ T cells from blood. V and J are TRBV28 and TRBJ1-4; no clear D gene. The clonotype originates from a woman under 30 in good health. The CDR3 is CASSLGQAGEKLFF. The CDR3 nucleotides are TGTGCCAGCAGTTTAGGGCAGGCAGGTGAAAAACTGTTTTTT.